The clone carrying this T cell receptor beta chain has a single count. The sample belongs to a study of shared clonotypes between healthy human individuals. V lost 4 bases, J lost 5 bases, and 11 bases stayed unmatched. CDR1 and CDR2 from the germline V gene are MGHRA and YSYEKL. This CDR3 has 16 residues. Clones were sequenced by immunoSEQ multiplex PCR, and TCRdb holds only the in-frame ones, with some missing. The sample records 600,000 to 750,000 clones, 72% being singletons. This chain uses TRBV4-1 with TRBJ2-5; TRBD1 matches 9 bases. The source of this sequence is a woman aged 25 to 45 in good health. The specimen was memory CD4+ T cells sorted from blood. The subset was: CD45RA-negative fraction. CDR3 in amino acids: CASSPRDRVSRETQYF. In nucleotides, the CDR3 is TGCGCCAGCAGCCCCCGGGACAGGGTCTCGAGGGAGACCCAGTACTTC.